This T cell receptor (beta chain) was observed in a study of Tregs in tolerant kidney transplant recipients. Generated by immunoSEQ multiplex PCR, the TCRdb table keeps only in-frame clones and is missing some. This sample has roughly 69,000 clones, with 85% to 90% found just once. As regards this clone: No antigen is known for it.

This CDR3 spans 14 amino acids. Germline V lookup: CDR1 SNHLY, CDR2 FYNNEI. V shed 4 bases and J shed 5 bases, with 12 bases lying between them. Study outcomes and limitations: Validation in larger populations is needed because few patients were studied. Antigen-driven expansion was suggested because donor-specific Tregs expanded more than all Tregs in tolerant patients. For some patients, primers changed over time, blocking nucleotide-level comparison. This study did not directly address biological reproducibility.

The sequence derives from a human donor who received a combined kidney and bone marrow transplant. This sequence joins TRBV2 and TRBJ2-1; D may be TRBD1 (5 bases). The sequenced sample was CD4+ T cells from blood, obtained before the transplant. This CDR3 is CASSGVGQDNEQFF. In nucleotides, the CDR3 is TGTGCCAGCAGTGGAGTTGGACAAGACAATGAGCAGTTCTTC. Full variable domain (rest looked up from reference TRBV2 and TRBJ2-1): EPEVTQTPSHQVTQMGQEVILRCVPISNHLYFYWYRQILGQKVEFLVSFYNNEISEKSEIFDDQFSVERPDGSNFTLKIRSTKLEDSAMYFCASSGVGQDNEQFFGPGTRLTVL.